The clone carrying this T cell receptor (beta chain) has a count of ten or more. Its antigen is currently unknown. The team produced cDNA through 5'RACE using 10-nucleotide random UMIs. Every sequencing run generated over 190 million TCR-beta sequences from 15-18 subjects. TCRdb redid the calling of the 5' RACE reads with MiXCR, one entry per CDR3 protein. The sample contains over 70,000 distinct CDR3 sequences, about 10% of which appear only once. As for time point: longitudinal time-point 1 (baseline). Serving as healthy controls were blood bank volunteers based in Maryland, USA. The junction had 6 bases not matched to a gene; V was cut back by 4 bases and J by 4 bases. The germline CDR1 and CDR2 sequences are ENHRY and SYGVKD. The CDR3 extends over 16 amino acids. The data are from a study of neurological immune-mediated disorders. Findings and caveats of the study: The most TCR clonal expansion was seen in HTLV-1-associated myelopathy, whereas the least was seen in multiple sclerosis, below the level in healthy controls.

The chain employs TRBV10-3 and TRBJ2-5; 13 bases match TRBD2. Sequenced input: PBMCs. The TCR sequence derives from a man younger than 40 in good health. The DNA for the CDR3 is TGTGCCATCAGTGGACTAGCGGGAGGACTCTTAGAGACCCAGTACTTC. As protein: CAISGLAGGLLETQYF.